The rows below give T cell receptor beta chains drawn from one sample of a study of blood T cell repertoires in COVID-19. Here immunoSEQ multiplex PCR was the method, and the copy in TCRdb shows in-frame clones only, minus some. The sample includes about 110,000 clones, just over 70% seen only once; the top ten take around 0.9%. Sequenced sample: peripheral blood. The receptors here all came from a human donor with acute or convalescent COVID-19. The donor label of this sample is uncertain. The CDR3 runs from the conserved cysteine through the conserved F or W.

v_call cdr3_aa
TRBV6-1 CASSETPNYGYTF
TRBV5-1 CASSEDGRGRSPLHF
TRBV13 CASSPGQGLSSYNSPLHF
TRBV7-9 CASSFTGGPTRELFF
TRBV7-9 CASSLVFGSPMGEQFF
TRBV5-1 CASSSAGGTETQYF
TRBV24-1 CATSDMNLAGATDTQYF
TRBV6-5 CASSIQGLSPLHF
TRBV7-6 CASSLNRGANEKLFF
TRBV23-1 CASSQGRNIQYF
TRBV28 CASSFGQGAREQYF
TRBV12-3/TRBV12-4 CASSLWGTEQFF
TRBV9 CASSVVGHGYTF
TRBV9 CASSPPGVYQPQHF
TRBV5-1 CASSFSRGEDGYTF
TRBV5-1 CASSVDQRTGQETQYF
TRBV12-3/TRBV12-4 CASSTGGDEQFF
TRBV7-2 CASSLGPTNSPLHF
TRBV13 CASSNQLRGLFEQYF
TRBV6-5 CASSYSGGRNGYTF
TRBV7-9 CASSPPGVNQPQHF
TRBV7-2 CASSADSNTGELFF
TRBV6-1 CASSETDNRDTEAFF
TRBV19 CASSIAGQGDSPLHF
TRBV24-1 CATSEEGPPTEQFF
TRBV29-1 CSVKTGTGAANIQYF
TRBV2 CASRLTASSYNSPLHF
TRBV5-1 CASSLGAVQAGANVLTF
TRBV19 CASSRFYTDTQYF
TRBV15 CATSSRRYGGTGELFF